These 26 T cell receptor beta chains originate from one sample sequenced in a study of cytomegalovirus exposure and HLA in healthy donors. The study ran its PCR with 60 Vbeta and 13 Jbeta primers. Method: immunoSEQ multiplex PCR; TCRdb's copy keeps in-frame clones and lacks some. The sample has roughly 190,000 clones; 60% to 80% are singletons. Sequenced: PBMCs. The source is a man in his forties or fifties in good health and CMV-seronegative.

This clone has only a few counts. The chain uses TRBV11-1 and TRBJ2-5; 7 positions agree with TRBD1. Germline lookup yields CDR1 SGHAT and CDR2 FQDESV (reference sequence). The CDR3 length is 15 residues. The V segment lost 5 bases and the J segment 2 bases; nucleotides outside the gene matches: 8. The CDR3 protein is CASSDLQGSQETQYF. CDR3 nucleotides: TGTGCCAGCAGCGACTTACAGGGGTCGCAAGAGACCCAGTACTTC. The full variable domain, with the rest looked up from reference TRBV11-1 and TRBJ2-5, is EAEVAQSPRYKITEKSQAVAFWCDPISGHATLYWYRQILGQGPELLVQFQDESVVDDSQLPKDRFSAERLKGVDSTLKIQPAELGDSAMYLCASSDLQGSQETQYFGPGTRLLVL.

The gene calls are TRBV7-9 and TRBJ2-1; TRBD2 matches at 11 bases. V was pared by 4 bases and J by 7 bases, with 9 bases of the junction left unmatched. The CDR3 is 16 amino acids. Germline CDR1 SEHNR, CDR2 FQNEAQ (reference sequence). For the CDR3, the DNA is TGTGCCAGCAGCTCTACTAGCGGGGGCGTTCGGAATGAGCAGTTCTTC. Translation gives CASSSTSGGVRNEQFF.

In its sample, this clone was seen once. The chain joins TRBV11-2 to TRBJ2-7, with D maybe TRBD2 (6 bases). The CDR3 is made up of 13 amino acids. From germline, CDR1 is SGHAT and CDR2 FQNNGV. V dropped 6 bases and J dropped 3 bases, with 12 bases sitting between them. In nucleotides, the CDR3 is TGTGCCAGCAGGCGGGACTTTAGCTACGAGCAGTACTTC. Protein sequence: CASRRDFSYEQYF.

The V call is TRBV5-1, the J call TRBJ1-4; no definite D call. The CDR3 contains 14 residues. Germline V gives CDR1 SGHRS, CDR2 YFSETQ. V was shortened by 2 bases and J by 5 bases, with 10 bases between the two germline ends. CDR3 DNA sequence: TGCGCCAGCAGCTTTGTGGAGGTGAATGAAAAACTGTTTTTT. It specifies CASSFVEVNEKLFF. The full variable domain, completed using reference TRBV5-1 and TRBJ1-4, is KAGVTQTPRYLIKTRGQQVTLSCSPISGHRSVSWYQQTPGQGLQFLFEYFSETQRNKGNFPGRFSGRQFSNSRSEMNVSTLELGDSALYLCASSFVEVNEKLFFGSGTQLSVL.

In DNA, the CDR3 is TGTGCCAGCAGCATCAGGACAGGGACCAATTTCCCCGGGGAGCTGTTTTTT. Its protein product is CASSIRTGTNFPGELFF. The gene calls are TRBV21-1 and TRBJ2-2; the table's D call, TRBD1, has no DNA check behind it. TRBV21-1 corresponds to a pseudogene. CDR3 length: 17 amino acids.

The chain uses TRBV28 and TRBJ1-5, with 7 bases lining up with TRBD1. V shed 4 bases, J shed 4 bases, and the junction held 7 bases outside the gene matches. This CDR3 spans 15 amino acids. Germline CDR1 MDHEN, CDR2 SYDVKM. CDR3 DNA: TGTGCCAGCAGTTCGGTAGGACAGGTTAATCAGCCCCAGCATTTT. As protein: CASSSVGQVNQPQHF. Full variable domain (remainder filled in from reference TRBV28 and TRBJ1-5): DVKVTQSSRYLVKRTGEKVFLECVQDMDHENMFWYRQDPGLGLRLIYFSYDVKMKEKGDIPEGYSVSREKKERFSLILESASTNQTSMYLCASSSVGQVNQPQHFGDGTRLSIL.

CDR3 DNA sequence: TGTGCCAGCAGTCCGGGGGCGGGGGGAATAGAGACCCAGTACTTC. Protein product: CASSPGAGGIETQYF. The chain couples TRBV6-5 to TRBJ2-5; 8 nucleotides agree with TRBD2. Trimming cost V 5 bases and J 4 bases; bases outside gene matches: 9. Germline lookup yields CDR1 MNHEY and CDR2 SVGAGI. CDR3 length: 15 amino acids.

A few counts support this clone. The chain has TRBV7-9 and TRBJ2-3; D is perhaps TRBD1 (6 bases). Germline lookup yields CDR1 SEHNR and CDR2 FQNEAQ (reference sequence). The V and J ends lost 5 bases and 0 bases respectively, with 18 bases between them. The CDR3 consists of 17 residues. DNA of the CDR3: TGTGCCAGCAGCCCTTGGATGCGACAGGAGAGCACAGATACGCAGTATTTT. Its translation: CASSPWMRQESTDTQYF.

To note about this clone: Other DNA sequences within the sample encode an identical CDR3. The chain recombines TRBV6-5 with TRBJ2-7; 8 positions agree with TRBD1. V lost 3 bases, J lost 2 bases, and 3 bases stayed unmatched. The CDR3 is 14 amino acids. CDR1 and CDR2 from the germline V gene are MNHEY and SVGAGI. The CDR3 nucleotides are TGTGCCAGCAGTTATAGGGACAGGACCTACGAGCAGTACTTC. Protein product: CASSYRDRTYEQYF.

In its sample, this clone was seen a few times. In DNA, the CDR3 is TGTGCCAGCACCCCCGGAGATACGCAGTATTTT. This sequence encodes CASTPGDTQYF. The chain uses TRBV7-9 and TRBJ2-3; D is unclear. V dropped 7 bases and J dropped 5 bases, with 7 bases sitting between them. The CDR3 covers 11 residues. From germline, CDR1 is SEHNR and CDR2 FQNEAQ (reference sequence).

There are a few counts of this clone. This rearrangement joins TRBV11-2 to TRBJ2-5, with a tentative D call TRBD2 (6 bases). CDR3 length: 16 amino acids. The germline gives CDR1 SGHAT, CDR2 FQNNGV. V was cut by 1 base and J by 5 bases, with 17 bases left in between. The CDR3 here is CASSLASGRLSETQYF. Written as DNA, the CDR3 is TGTGCCAGCAGCTTAGCCAGCGGGCGGCTTAGTGAGACCCAGTACTTC.

CDR3 amino acids: CASSYSGQGYEQYF. Here the CDR3 DNA reads TGTGCCAGCAGTTACTCCGGACAGGGCTACGAGCAGTACTTC. The chain combines TRBV6-6 with TRBJ2-7; TRBD1 agrees at 8 bases. Germline loops: CDR1 MNHNY, CDR2 SVGAGI (reference sequence). This CDR3 is 14 amino acids long. V gave up 0 bases and J gave up 3 bases; unmatched junction bases: 1.

The sample holds a few counts of this clone. The V and J genes are TRBV6-5 and TRBJ2-7; D may be TRBD2 (6 bases). CDR1 is MNHEY, CDR2 SVGAGI, per germline. The CDR3 is 12 amino acids. Trimming stripped 5 bases from V and 5 bases from J, with 10 bases between. The CDR3 spells CASSPRGNEQYF. The CDR3, as DNA: TGTGCCAGCAGTCCCCGGGGGAACGAGCAGTACTTC.

This clone was counted a few times. The chain uses TRBV5-4 and TRBJ2-3; TRBD2 matches at 9 bases. Per germline, CDR1 SGHNT and CDR2 YYREEE (reference sequence). V was clipped by 2 bases and J by 3 bases; unmatched bases: 4. The CDR3 has 15 amino acids. For the CDR3, the DNA is TGTGCCAGCAGCTTAAGGCTAGCGGGGACAGATACGCAGTATTTT. Its protein product is CASSLRLAGTDTQYF. The entire variable domain, with the rest obtained from reference TRBV5-4 and TRBJ2-3, is as follows: ETGVTQSPTHLIKTRGQQVTLRCSSQSGHNTVSWYQQALGQGPQFIFQYYREEENGRGNFPPRFSGLQFPNYSSELNVNALELDDSALYLCASSLRLAGTDTQYFGPGTRLTVL.

The CDR3, as DNA: TGTGCCAGCAGTCAGGCGGGTACCTACGAGCAGTACTTC. This translates into CASSQAGTYEQYF. This chain links TRBV6-1 with TRBJ2-5; the D gene is possibly TRBD2 (5 bases). The closer fit of TRBJ2-7 to the DNA end suggests the J call may be wrong. This CDR3 region has 13 residues. Per the germline V gene, CDR1 is MNHNS and CDR2 is SASEGT.

This clone was recorded only once. The rearrangement joins TRBV19 to TRBJ1-5; D possibly corresponds to TRBD1 (6 bases). The V end lost 6 bases, the J end lost 6 bases, and 18 bases lay between the germline ends. Germline loops: CDR1 LNHDA, CDR2 SQIVND (reference sequence). The CDR3 contains 15 residues. DNA of the CDR3: TGTGCCAGTAGGACAGGTCTGGTCGATCGTCAGCCCCAGCATTTT. This codes for CASRTGLVDRQPQHF.

The J gene is TRBJ2-2, the V gene TRBV6-5, with D possibly being TRBD1 (6 bases). CDR1 and CDR2 (germline): MNHEY, SVGAGI. V lost 7 bases to trimming and J lost 5 bases, with 14 bases between them. This CDR3 has 14 amino acids. CDR3 protein: CASTPTRGTGELFF. In nucleotides, the CDR3 is TGTGCCAGCACCCCAACGAGGGGGACCGGGGAGCTGTTTTTT.

The chain recombines TRBV5-1 with TRBJ2-7, with D possibly being TRBD1 (6 bases). The germline V gene has CDR1 SGHRS and CDR2 YFSETQ. CDR3 size: 14 residues. Trimming took 0 bases from V and 6 from J, leaving 13 bases between them. The CDR3 loop is CASSLVSGDFEQYF. CDR3 DNA sequence: TGCGCCAGCAGCTTGGTGTCAGGGGATTTCGAGCAGTACTTC.

This chain links TRBV5-1 with TRBJ1-6, with 7 bases lining up with TRBD1. This CDR3 comprises 13 residues. Germline V gives CDR1 SGHRS, CDR2 YFSETQ. V shed 4 bases and J 9 bases; nucleotides not matched to a gene: 4. CDR3 sequence: CASSIGQASPLHF. CDR3 nucleotide sequence: TGCGCCAGCAGCATTGGACAGGCTTCACCCCTCCACTTT.

The table lists this clone with a few counts. The rearrangement joins TRBV5-4 to TRBJ2-1, with TRBD2 matching 11 bases. The junction had 9 bases not matched to a gene; V was cut back by 3 bases and J by 7 bases. The germline gives CDR1 SGHNT, CDR2 YYREEE (reference sequence). The CDR3 runs to 16 residues. CDR3 bases: TGTGCCAGCAGCTCACAGACTAGCGGGGCCGGGAATGAGCAGTTCTTC. This translates into CASSSQTSGAGNEQFF.

The CDR3 sequence is CASSLEGTGSYNEQFF. DNA for the CDR3: TGTGCCAGCAGCTTAGAAGGGACAGGGTCTTACAATGAGCAGTTCTTC. This chain links TRBV5-5 with TRBJ2-1; TRBD1 matches at 9 bases. Per germline, CDR1 SGHKS and CDR2 YYEKEE (reference sequence). Trimming cost V 2 bases and J 4 bases; bases outside gene matches: 7. This CDR3 comprises 16 residues.

The chain is built from TRBV5-4 and TRBJ2-1; possibly TRBD2 for D (6 bases). The ends were cut back, 5 bases at V and 5 bases at J, with 17 bases in the middle. Germline V gene lookup returns CDR1 SGHNT and CDR2 YYREEE (reference sequence). The CDR3 covers 15 residues. The CDR3 DNA reads as TGTGCCAGCAGGGGGCGGAGTAGCGGAGACAATGAGCAGTTCTTC. This codes for CASRGRSSGDNEQFF.

The V and J genes are TRBV11-2 and TRBJ2-3; D unclear. Germline V CDR1 and CDR2: SGHAT, FQNNGV. Trimming left V 2 bases short and J 6 bases short, with 6 bases between. The CDR3 length is 12 residues. As DNA, the CDR3 is TGTGCCAGCAGCTTATCCGGGGATACGCAGTATTTT. Translating gives CASSLSGDTQYF.

This chain uses TRBV7-9 with TRBJ2-2; 7 bases align to TRBD1. The CDR3 length is 16 residues. V lost 5 bases and J lost 2; bases outside the gene matches: 8. In germline, CDR1 is SEHNR, CDR2 FQNEAQ (reference sequence). The CDR3 bases are TGTGCCAGCAGCATTCTCCGACAGGGCAACACCGGGGAGCTGTTTTTT. This codes for CASSILRQGNTGELFF.

This rearrangement joins TRBV6-5 to TRBJ2-7, with D possibly matching TRBD1 (5 bases). CDR1 is MNHEY and CDR2 is SVGAGI in the germline V gene. The CDR3 has 12 amino acids. V was trimmed by 6 bases and J by 3 bases, leaving 9 bases between them. The CDR3 is CASRAGNYEQYF. In nucleotides, the CDR3 is TGTGCCAGCAGGGCAGGGAACTACGAGCAGTACTTC.

DNA for the CDR3: TGTGCCAGCAGACTCCGGGGGGCTGGGACCCAGTACTTC. Translated: CASRLRGAGTQYF. V usage is TRBV28 and J usage is TRBJ2-5, with D possibly matching TRBD2 (7 bases). Germline V gene lookup returns CDR1 MDHEN and CDR2 SYDVKM. This CDR3 has 13 amino acids. The V end was cut by 6 bases, the J end by 7 bases, with 15 bases between. Drawing the rest from reference TRBV28 and TRBJ2-5, the complete variable domain is DVKVTQSSRYLVKRTGEKVFLECVQDMDHENMFWYRQDPGLGLRLIYFSYDVKMKEKGDIPEGYSVSREKKERFSLILESASTNQTSMYLCASRLRGAGTQYFGPGTRLLVL.